The clone carrying this TCR beta chain was observed a few times. Its specificity is not known. The TCRbeta library was prepared with unique molecular identifiers. TCRdb fed the PCR reads into MiXCR, producing one record per CDR3 protein. The top ten clones hold over 2% of a sample with 500,000 to 750,000 distinct CDR3 sequences, roughly 13% of them seen once. The sample belongs to a study of T-cell reconstitution after alpha-beta-depleted transplantation in children. The V gene's germline CDR1 is SGHVS and CDR2 FNYEAQ. V dropped 5 bases and J dropped 2 bases, with 16 bases sitting between them. The CDR3 has 15 amino acids. Study results and caveats: The origin of alpha-beta T cells about two months after transplant was reportedly several hundred expanded graft clones.

Specimen: PBMCs, mostly from graft donor cells, collected 360 days after TCRalphabeta/CD19-depleted stem cell transplant. The TCR was taken from a male patient under 18 who had a stem cell transplant for acute myeloid leukemia, so the T cells may come from the graft donor. The genes are TRBV7-6 and TRBJ2-7; tentatively, D is TRBD2 (5 bases). The CDR3 DNA follows: TGTGCCAGCAGCCATACTCCGAACGGGGCCTACGAGCAGTACTTC. It specifies CASSHTPNGAYEQYF.